A single sample gave rise to the 29 T cell receptor beta chains below, sequenced in a study of OX40 agonist ivuxolimab in advanced cancers. Assay: immunoSEQ multiplex PCR; the TCRdb copy retains only in-frame clones and omits some. The table has about 17,000 clones, roughly 78% seen once; the top ten hold over 25%. The sequences come from CD4+ or CD8+ T cells sorted from blood, collected in a trial of the OX40 agonist ivuxolimab. The receptors stem from an adult with an advanced solid tumor such as melanoma, head and neck, liver or kidney cancer.

The chain joins TRBV4-3 to TRBJ2-7; D is perhaps TRBD2 (6 bases). With 3 bases removed from V and 0 bases from J, the gap between germline ends came to 21 bases. The CDR3 has 18 amino acids. Per germline, CDR1 LGHNA and CDR2 YSLEER. CDR3 bases: TGCGCCAGCAGCCACCTTATCCCGGGACTGTCGAGCTCCTACGAGCAGTACTTC. Residues: CASSHLIPGLSSSYEQYF.

By proportion, this clone is medium-sized. V gene TRBV4-1 combines with J gene TRBJ2-1; 11 positions match TRBD2. Germline assignment: CDR1 MGHRA and CDR2 YSYEKL. The CDR3 spans 17 residues. V gave up 4 bases and J gave up 4 bases; unmatched junction bases: 9. The CDR3 reads CASSLTSGSLRYNEQFF. CDR3 nucleotide sequence: TGCGCCAGCAGCCTCACTAGCGGGAGCCTTCGGTACAATGAGCAGTTCTTC.

The chain recombines TRBV11-2 with TRBJ2-7; D is perhaps TRBD1 (5 bases). Looked up from germline, CDR1 is SGHAT and CDR2 is FQNNGV. The CDR3 has 15 amino acids. V gave up 2 bases and J gave up 4 bases, with 15 bases separating them. As DNA, the CDR3 is TGTGCCAGCAGCTTATTAAGGGGTTCGGGTTACGAGCAGTACTTC. Its translation is CASSLLRGSGYEQYF.

The rearrangement joins TRBV9 to TRBJ2-6; unclear D gene. Trimming stripped 7 bases from V and 1 base from J, with 9 bases between. The CDR3 loop spans 14 amino acids. Germline-derived CDR1 and CDR2 are SGDLS and YYNGEE. DNA of the CDR3: TGTGCCAGCTCCGACCCATCTGGGGCCAACGTCCTGACTTTC. Translated, it gives CASSDPSGANVLTF.

The sample holds a few counts of this clone. For the CDR3, the DNA is TGTGCCAGCTCACCACCGGGGTCAGGGCCTGAAGCTTTCTTT. Translating it yields CASSPPGSGPEAFF. This chain links TRBV18 with TRBJ1-1; D may be TRBD1 (5 bases). The CDR3 sequence is 14 residues long. The V gene's germline CDR1 is KGHSH and CDR2 LQKENI. V lost 0 bases and J 6 bases, leaving 11 bases between the germline ends.

The chain joins TRBV11-3 to TRBJ2-5; 8 nucleotides match TRBD2. The V gene end was trimmed by 5 bases and the J gene end by 5 bases; junction bases not matched to a gene: 7. The germline gives CDR1 SGHNT, CDR2 YENEEA. CDR3 length: 14 residues. In DNA, the CDR3 is TGTGCCAGCAGCCGAACTAGCGGACGGGAGACCCAGTACTTC. Its translation: CASSRTSGRETQYF.

CDR3 DNA: TGTGCCATCAGGGAGGCGCAGAATACCGGAGCTTTCTTT. It specifies CAIREAQNTGAFF. The V gene is TRBV10-3, the J gene TRBJ1-1; no reliable D call. Trimming took 6 bases from V and 10 from J, leaving 18 bases between them. Germline CDR1 reads ENHRY; CDR2 reads SYGVKD. The CDR3 is 13 amino acids.

The V and J genes are TRBV5-5 and TRBJ1-1; TRBD1 matches 7 bases. Germline V gene data show CDR1 as SGHKS and CDR2 as YYEKEE (reference sequence). The CDR3 has 18 residues. The junction had 16 bases not matched to a gene; V was cut back by 5 bases and J by 0 bases. As DNA, the CDR3 is TGTGCCAGCAGTTACACTGCGACAGGGCGCTTAATGAACACTGAAGCTTTCTTT. Translated, it gives CASSYTATGRLMNTEAFF.

The CDR3 DNA reads TGCAGCGTTGTTTGTGGAATTAACTATGGCTACACCTTC. Translated: CSVVCGINYGYTF. This chain uses TRBV29-1 with TRBJ1-2; D is unclear. V lost 4 bases and J lost 1, with 10 bases in between. The CDR3 is 13 amino acids. Germline CDR1 is SQVTM and CDR2 is ANQGSEA.

This rearrangement joins TRBV27 to TRBJ2-7, with 13 positions matching TRBD2. Looked up from germline, CDR1 is MNHEY and CDR2 is SMNVEV (reference sequence). V shed 5 bases and J 4 bases; nucleotides not matched to a gene: 5. This CDR3 is 15 amino acids long. The CDR3 DNA reads as TGTGCCAGCAGTACCGGACTAGCGGGAGCTTACGAGCAGTACTTC. Protein product: CASSTGLAGAYEQYF.

The gene calls are TRBV18 and TRBJ2-1, with D unresolved. The germline V gene encodes CDR1 KGHSH and CDR2 LQKENI. V shed 3 bases and J shed 4 bases, with 10 bases lying between them. The length of the CDR3 is 14 residues. The CDR3 DNA is TGTGCCAGCTCACCCGGACGTAATTACAATGAGCAGTTCTTC. It specifies CASSPGRNYNEQFF.

This clone turned up a few times. The chain links TRBV5-5 to TRBJ1-6, with 10 nucleotides matching TRBD1. Germline V gives CDR1 SGHKS, CDR2 YYEKEE (reference sequence). This CDR3 is 14 amino acids long. J lost 17 bases, V lost 0 bases, and 8 bases had no gene match. CDR3 region: CASSLAYGDRGIHF. CDR3 coding DNA: TGTGCCAGCAGCTTGGCCTATGGGGACAGGGGCATCCACTTT.

The sample holds a few counts of this clone. The chain is built from TRBV2 and TRBJ1-5, with D unresolved. This CDR3 is built from 13 residues. Germline CDR1 is SNHLY and CDR2 is FYNNEI. The V end was cut by 3 bases, the J end by 7 bases, with 10 bases between. CDR3 nucleotides: TGTGCCAGCAGTGAGGAGAATTGGCAGCCCCAGCATTTT. Its translation is CASSEENWQPQHF.

The chain has TRBV11-1 and TRBJ2-5; 9 bases map to TRBD2. CDR3 length: 15 amino acids. Germline values: CDR1 SGHAT, CDR2 FQDESV (reference sequence). V lost 1 base, J lost 1 base, and 1 base stayed unmatched. CDR3 DNA sequence: TGTGCCAGCAGCTTAGGAGCGGGGGGCCAAGAGACCCAGTACTTC. Protein: CASSLGAGGQETQYF.

The V call is TRBV11-2, the J call TRBJ2-2; D is tentatively TRBD1 or TRBD2 (6 bases each). The CDR3 runs 17 residues. Germline loops: CDR1 SGHAT, CDR2 FQNNGV. Trimming pared 2 bases from V and 5 bases from J, leaving 18 bases between. The CDR3 nucleotides read TGTGCCAGCAGCTTAACGGGGGTTGGACAGTTGACCGGGGAGCTGTTTTTT. It specifies CASSLTGVGQLTGELFF.

The chain recombines TRBV5-1 with TRBJ1-1; D remains unclear. CDR3 length: 14 residues. Germline values: CDR1 SGHRS, CDR2 YFSETQ. V shed 0 bases and J shed 1 base, with 7 bases lying between them. CDR3 bases: TGCGCCAGCAGCTTGGGGTGGGGGAACACTGAAGCTTTCTTT. Its protein is CASSLGWGNTEAFF.

The rearrangement joins TRBV5-4 to TRBJ1-6, with D tentatively TRBD1 (5 bases). V was clipped by 2 bases and J by 8 bases, with 14 bases between them. Germline loops: CDR1 SGHNT, CDR2 YYREEE (reference sequence). CDR3 length equals 15 residues. The CDR3: CASSFRQIRDSPLHF. The CDR3, as DNA: TGTGCCAGCAGCTTCCGGCAGATCAGGGATTCACCCCTCCACTTT.

The V call is TRBV19, the J call TRBJ2-1; D call uncertain. This CDR3 spans 19 amino acids. V lost 1 base and J 4 bases, leaving 23 bases between the germline ends. Per germline, CDR1 LNHDA and CDR2 SQIVND (reference sequence). The CDR3 region is CASSIGTAEVREYYNEQFF. In DNA form, the CDR3 reads TGTGCCAGTAGTATAGGAACCGCGGAAGTGAGAGAGTATTACAATGAGCAGTTCTTC.

V usage is TRBV7-3 and J usage is TRBJ2-7; D tentatively fits TRBD1 or TRBD2 (5 bases each). Germline-derived CDR1 and CDR2 are SGHTA and FQGTGA. V lost 1 base and J 7 bases, leaving 11 bases between the germline ends. This CDR3 is 13 amino acids long. CDR3 in amino acids: CASSLIWGREQYF. Written as DNA, the CDR3 is TGTGCCAGCAGCTTAATATGGGGACGTGAGCAGTACTTC.

This clone appeared a few times. The chain carries TRBV6-1 and TRBJ2-7; 12 bases map to TRBD2. Per germline, CDR1 MNHNS and CDR2 SASEGT. The J segment lost 9 bases and the V segment lost 4 bases, leaving 10 bases of the junction unmatched. CDR3 length: 15 amino acids. The CDR3 DNA follows: TGTGCCAGCAGTGGGTGGACTAGCGGGGAGCCAGCGCAGTACTTC. It codes for CASSGWTSGEPAQYF.

This clone has a single count. The V gene is TRBV14, the J gene TRBJ2-5; 9 positions agree with TRBD2. J was trimmed by 2 bases and V by 2 bases; bases with no gene match: 6. Germline V gives CDR1 SGHDN, CDR2 FVKESK. The CDR3 covers 16 residues. CDR3 amino acids: CASSQWAGGPQETQYF. CDR3 DNA sequence: TGTGCCAGCAGCCAATGGGCGGGGGGGCCGCAAGAGACCCAGTACTTC.

This chain joins TRBV6-1 and TRBJ2-7, with D uncertain. The germline V and J ends were trimmed by 1 base and 4 bases, with 8 bases remaining between them. The CDR3 has 13 amino acids. CDR1 MNHNS and CDR2 SASEGT come from the germline V gene. The CDR3 coding sequence is TGTGCCAGCAGTGAAGTTTTAGGGTACGAGCAGTACTTC. Translation gives CASSEVLGYEQYF.

The CDR3 here is CASSYSQGEADTQYF. CDR3 DNA sequence: TGTGCCAGCAGTTACTCGCAGGGGGAAGCAGATACGCAGTATTTT. This chain connects TRBV6-5 to TRBJ2-3; TRBD1 agrees at 7 bases. J was trimmed by 4 bases and V by 0 bases; bases with no gene match: 4. The V gene's germline CDR1 is MNHEY and CDR2 SVGAGI. This CDR3 spans 15 amino acids.

V usage is TRBV6-5 and J usage is TRBJ2-7; D gene unclear. The CDR3 consists of 11 residues. Per germline, CDR1 MNHEY and CDR2 SVGAGI. V shed 8 bases and J shed 5 bases, with 10 bases lying between them. CDR3 region: CASRRQDEQYF. CDR3 in DNA: TGTGCCAGCCGTCGACAAGACGAGCAGTACTTC.

The chain is built from TRBV27 and TRBJ2-7, with TRBD2 identical over 11 bases. V trimming: 8 bases; J trimming: 4 bases; junction bases outside the gene matches: 7. Germline CDR1 is MNHEY and CDR2 is SMNVEV (reference sequence). This CDR3 comprises 14 residues. Written as DNA, the CDR3 is TGTGCCAGCCCCCCACTAGCGGGGGCTTACGAGCAGTACTTC. Protein product: CASPPLAGAYEQYF.

The rearrangement uses TRBV11-2 and TRBJ1-2; TRBD1 matches at 9 bases. This CDR3 comprises 15 residues. Germline loops: CDR1 SGHAT, CDR2 FQNNGV. The V segment lost 1 base and the J segment 6 bases; nucleotides outside the gene matches: 6. The chain's CDR3 is CASSLVGQGNDGYTF. For the CDR3, the DNA is TGTGCCAGCAGCTTAGTTGGACAGGGGAACGATGGCTACACCTTC.

The gene calls are TRBV4-3 and TRBJ2-7, with a weak D call TRBD2 (6 bases). The CDR3 extends over 16 amino acids. Germline CDR1 is LGHNA and CDR2 is YSLEER. The V gene lost 0 bases and the J gene lost 4 bases, with 16 bases spanning the gap. The chain's CDR3 is CASSQELGGGWYEQYF. The CDR3 nucleotides are TGCGCCAGCAGCCAAGAGCTTGGGGGAGGATGGTACGAGCAGTACTTC.

The V gene is TRBV7-9, the J gene TRBJ2-7; D may be TRBD2 (6 bases). The CDR3 runs to 14 residues. Trimming cost V 5 bases and J 3 bases, with 14 bases left between them. From germline, CDR1 is SEHNR and CDR2 FQNEAQ (reference sequence). CDR3 sequence reads: CASSDGSTDYEQYF. In nucleotides, the CDR3 is TGTGCCAGCAGCGACGGGAGTACTGACTACGAGCAGTACTTC.

This clone was counted once. This sequence joins TRBV7-8 and TRBJ2-7, with D unresolved. The CDR3 extends over 15 amino acids. Trimming cost V 2 bases and J 2 bases, with 13 bases left between them. Per germline, CDR1 SGHVS and CDR2 FQNEAQ. The CDR3 loop reads CASSLSGRRPYEQYF. The CDR3 region has the DNA TGTGCCAGCAGCTTATCTGGTCGGAGACCCTACGAGCAGTACTTC.